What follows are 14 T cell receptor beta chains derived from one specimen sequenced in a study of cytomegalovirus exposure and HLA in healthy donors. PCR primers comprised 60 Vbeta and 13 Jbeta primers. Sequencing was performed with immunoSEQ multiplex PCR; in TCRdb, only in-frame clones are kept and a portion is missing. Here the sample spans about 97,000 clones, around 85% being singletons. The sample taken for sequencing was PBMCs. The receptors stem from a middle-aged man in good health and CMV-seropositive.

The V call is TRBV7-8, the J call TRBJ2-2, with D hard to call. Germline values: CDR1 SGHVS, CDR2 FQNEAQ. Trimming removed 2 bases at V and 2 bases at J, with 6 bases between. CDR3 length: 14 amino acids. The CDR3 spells CASSLYFNTGELFF. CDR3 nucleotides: TGTGCCAGCAGCTTATATTTTAACACCGGGGAGCTGTTTTTT. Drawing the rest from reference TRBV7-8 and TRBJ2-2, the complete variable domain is GAGVSQSPRYKVAKRGQDVALRCDPISGHVSLFWYQQALGQGPEFLTYFQNEAQLDKSGLPSDRFFAERPEGSVSTLKIQRTQQEDSAVYLCASSLYFNTGELFFGEGSRLTVL.

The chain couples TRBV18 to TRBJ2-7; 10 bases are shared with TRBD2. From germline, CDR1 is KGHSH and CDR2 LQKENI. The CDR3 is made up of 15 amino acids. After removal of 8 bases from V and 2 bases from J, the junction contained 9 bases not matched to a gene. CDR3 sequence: CASRLSGGVAYEQYF. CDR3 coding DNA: TGTGCCAGCCGCCTAAGCGGGGGGGTCGCCTACGAGCAGTACTTC.

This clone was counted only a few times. The CDR3 DNA follows: TGCAGCGCGTGGAGATACACAGATACGCAGTATTTT. It translates to CSAWRYTDTQYF. The rearrangement joins TRBV29-1 to TRBJ2-3; no reliable D call. Germline CDR1 and CDR2: SQVTM and ANQGSEA. Trimming removed 7 bases at V and 2 bases at J, with 10 bases between. The CDR3 totals 12 residues.

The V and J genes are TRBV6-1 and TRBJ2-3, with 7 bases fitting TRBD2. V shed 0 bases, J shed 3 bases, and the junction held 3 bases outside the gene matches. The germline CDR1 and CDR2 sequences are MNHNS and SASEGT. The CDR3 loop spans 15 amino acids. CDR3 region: CASSEATGGTDTQYF. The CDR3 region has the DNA TGTGCCAGCAGTGAAGCTACCGGGGGGACAGATACGCAGTATTTT.

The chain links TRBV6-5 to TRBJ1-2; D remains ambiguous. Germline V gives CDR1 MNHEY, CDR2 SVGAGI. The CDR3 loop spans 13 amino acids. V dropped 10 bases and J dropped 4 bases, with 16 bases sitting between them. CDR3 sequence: CATRPPGSYGYTF. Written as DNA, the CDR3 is TGTGCCACCCGCCCGCCAGGTTCCTATGGCTACACCTTC.

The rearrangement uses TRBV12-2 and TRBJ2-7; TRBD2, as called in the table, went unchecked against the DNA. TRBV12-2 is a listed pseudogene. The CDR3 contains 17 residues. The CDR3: CASRLRPGLAGLCEQYF. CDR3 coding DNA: TGTGCAAGTCGCTTAAGGCCGGGACTAGCGGGACTTTGTGAGCAGTACTTC.

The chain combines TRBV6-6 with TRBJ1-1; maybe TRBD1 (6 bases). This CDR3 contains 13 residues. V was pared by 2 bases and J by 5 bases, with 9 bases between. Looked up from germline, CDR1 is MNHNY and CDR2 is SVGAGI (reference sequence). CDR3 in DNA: TGTGCCAGCAGTTACACAGGGTGGACTGAAGCTTTCTTT. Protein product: CASSYTGWTEAFF.

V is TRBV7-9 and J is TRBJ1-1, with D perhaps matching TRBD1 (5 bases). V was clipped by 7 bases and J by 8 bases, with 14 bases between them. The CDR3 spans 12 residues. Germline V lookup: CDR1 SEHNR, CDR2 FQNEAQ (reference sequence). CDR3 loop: CASKQTGGEAFF. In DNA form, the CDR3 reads TGTGCCAGCAAACAAACGGGGGGAGAAGCTTTCTTT.

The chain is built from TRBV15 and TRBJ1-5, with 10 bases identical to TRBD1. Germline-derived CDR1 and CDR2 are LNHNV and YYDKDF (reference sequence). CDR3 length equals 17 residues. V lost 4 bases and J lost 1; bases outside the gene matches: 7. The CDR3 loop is CATSTRTGGRSNQPQHF. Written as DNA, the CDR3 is TGTGCCACCAGCACCCGGACAGGGGGAAGGAGCAATCAGCCCCAGCATTTT. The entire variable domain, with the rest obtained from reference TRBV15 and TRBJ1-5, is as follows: DAMVIQNPRYQVTQFGKPVTLSCSQTLNHNVMYWYQQKSSQAPKLLFHYYDKDFNNEADTPDNFQSRRPNTSFCFLDIRSPGLGDTAMYLCATSTRTGGRSNQPQHFGDGTRLSIL.

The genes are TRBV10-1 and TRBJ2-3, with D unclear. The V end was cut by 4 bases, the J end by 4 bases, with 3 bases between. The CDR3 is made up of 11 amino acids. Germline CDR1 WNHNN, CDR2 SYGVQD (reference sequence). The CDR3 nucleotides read TGCGCCAGCAGTGCGGCAGATACGCAGTATTTT. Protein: CASSAADTQYF.

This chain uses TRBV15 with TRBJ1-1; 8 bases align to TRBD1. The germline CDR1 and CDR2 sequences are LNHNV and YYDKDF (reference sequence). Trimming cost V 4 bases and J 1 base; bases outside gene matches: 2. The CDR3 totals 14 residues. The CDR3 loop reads CATSIDRGNTEAFF. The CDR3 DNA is TGTGCCACCAGCATTGACAGGGGGAACACTGAAGCTTTCTTT.

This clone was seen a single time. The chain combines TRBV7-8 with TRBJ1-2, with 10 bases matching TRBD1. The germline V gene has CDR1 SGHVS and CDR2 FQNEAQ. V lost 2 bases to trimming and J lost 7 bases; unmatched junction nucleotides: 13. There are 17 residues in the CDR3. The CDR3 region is CASSLPRQGALPIGYTF. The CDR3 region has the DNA TGTGCCAGCAGCTTACCCCGACAGGGGGCTCTCCCCATTGGCTACACCTTC. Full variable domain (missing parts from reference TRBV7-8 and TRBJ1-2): GAGVSQSPRYKVAKRGQDVALRCDPISGHVSLFWYQQALGQGPEFLTYFQNEAQLDKSGLPSDRFFAERPEGSVSTLKIQRTQQEDSAVYLCASSLPRQGALPIGYTFGSGTRLTVV.

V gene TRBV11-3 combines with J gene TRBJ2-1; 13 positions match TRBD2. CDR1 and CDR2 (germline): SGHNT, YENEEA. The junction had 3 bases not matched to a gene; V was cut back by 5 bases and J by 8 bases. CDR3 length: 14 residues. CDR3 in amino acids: CASSRTSGSDEQFF. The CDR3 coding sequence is TGTGCCAGCAGCCGGACTAGCGGGAGTGATGAGCAGTTCTTC.

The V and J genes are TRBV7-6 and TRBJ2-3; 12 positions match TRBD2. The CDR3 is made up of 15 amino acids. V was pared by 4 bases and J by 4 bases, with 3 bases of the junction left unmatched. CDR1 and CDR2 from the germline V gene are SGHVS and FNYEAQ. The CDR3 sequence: CASSSLAGGADTQYF. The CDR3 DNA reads TGTGCCAGCAGCTCTCTAGCGGGAGGGGCAGATACGCAGTATTTT.